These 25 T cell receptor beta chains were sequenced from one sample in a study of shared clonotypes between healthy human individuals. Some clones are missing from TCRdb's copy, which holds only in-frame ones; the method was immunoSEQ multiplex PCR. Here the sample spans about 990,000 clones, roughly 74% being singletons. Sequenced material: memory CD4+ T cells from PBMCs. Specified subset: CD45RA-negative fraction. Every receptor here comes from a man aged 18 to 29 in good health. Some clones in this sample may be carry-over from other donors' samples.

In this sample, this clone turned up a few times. CDR3 sequence: CASSLLTRGRSNQPQHF. The CDR3 nucleotides are TGTGCCAGCAGTTTATTAACGAGGGGGCGAAGCAATCAGCCCCAGCATTTT. The chain has TRBV28 and TRBJ1-5; 7 nucleotides align to TRBD1. CDR1 MDHEN and CDR2 SYDVKM come from the germline V gene. CDR3 length equals 17 residues. V shed 1 base and J 1 base; nucleotides not matched to a gene: 7. Full variable domain (outside the CDR3, taken from reference TRBV28 and TRBJ1-5): DVKVTQSSRYLVKRTGEKVFLECVQDMDHENMFWYRQDPGLGLRLIYFSYDVKMKEKGDIPEGYSVSREKKERFSLILESASTNQTSMYLCASSLLTRGRSNQPQHFGDGTRLSIL.

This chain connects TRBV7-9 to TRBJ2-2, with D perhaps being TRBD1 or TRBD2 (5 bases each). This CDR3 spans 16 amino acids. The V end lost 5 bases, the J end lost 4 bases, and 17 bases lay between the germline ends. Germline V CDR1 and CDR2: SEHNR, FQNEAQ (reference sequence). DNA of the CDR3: TGTGCCAGCAGCCAGACGGGGCGAGGGGTCACCGGGGAGCTGTTTTTT. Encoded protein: CASSQTGRGVTGELFF.

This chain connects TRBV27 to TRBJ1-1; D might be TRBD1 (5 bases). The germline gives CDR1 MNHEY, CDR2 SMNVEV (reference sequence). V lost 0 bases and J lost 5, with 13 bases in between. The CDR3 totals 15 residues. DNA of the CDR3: TGTGCCAGCAGTTTATCCCGGCAGGGCTATACTGAAGCTTTCTTT. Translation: CASSLSRQGYTEAFF.

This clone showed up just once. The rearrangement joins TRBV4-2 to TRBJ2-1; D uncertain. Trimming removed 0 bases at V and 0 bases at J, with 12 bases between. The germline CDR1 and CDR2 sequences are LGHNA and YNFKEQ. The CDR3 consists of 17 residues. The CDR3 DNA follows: TGTGCCAGCAGCCAAGAGTCTCTACCAAGCTCCTACAATGAGCAGTTCTTC. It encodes CASSQESLPSSYNEQFF.

The CDR3 is CASSFSPTGGAPYEQYF. The DNA of the CDR3 is TGTGCCAGCAGTTTCTCCCCGACAGGGGGCGCACCCTACGAGCAGTACTTC. The rearrangement links TRBV27 to TRBJ2-7; 10 bases map to TRBD1. Germline CDR1 MNHEY, CDR2 SMNVEV (reference sequence). Germline trimming cut 3 bases from V and 2 bases from J; bases unmatched to any gene: 10. The CDR3 runs 17 residues.

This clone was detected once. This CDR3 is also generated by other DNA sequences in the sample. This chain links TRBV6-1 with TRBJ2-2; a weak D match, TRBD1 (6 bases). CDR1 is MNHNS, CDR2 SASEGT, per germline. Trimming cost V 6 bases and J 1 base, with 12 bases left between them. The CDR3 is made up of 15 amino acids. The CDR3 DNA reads TGTGCCAGCAGCCCACAGGGTGGGAACACCGGGGAGCTGTTTTTT. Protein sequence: CASSPQGGNTGELFF.

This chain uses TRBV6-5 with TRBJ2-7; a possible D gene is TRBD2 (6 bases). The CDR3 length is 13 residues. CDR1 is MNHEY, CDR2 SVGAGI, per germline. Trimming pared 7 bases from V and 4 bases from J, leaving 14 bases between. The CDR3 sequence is CASTPPGVYEQYF. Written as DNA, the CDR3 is TGTGCCAGCACCCCCCCGGGGGTTTACGAGCAGTACTTC.

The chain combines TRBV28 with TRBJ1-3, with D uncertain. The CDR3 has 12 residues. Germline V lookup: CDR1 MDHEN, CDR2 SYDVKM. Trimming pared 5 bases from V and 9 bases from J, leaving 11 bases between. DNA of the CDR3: TGTGCCAGCAGTCCCAAATTATTCACCATATATTTT. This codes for CASSPKLFTIYF.

The CDR3 coding sequence is TGTGCCAGCAGTCTCTATGGCAGTGAGCAGTTCTTC. The encoded protein is CASSLYGSEQFF. This chain connects TRBV2 to TRBJ2-1; D gene uncertain. The CDR3 has 12 amino acids. From germline, CDR1 is SNHLY and CDR2 FYNNEI. Deletions cut 5 bases from V and 9 bases from J, with 11 bases between.

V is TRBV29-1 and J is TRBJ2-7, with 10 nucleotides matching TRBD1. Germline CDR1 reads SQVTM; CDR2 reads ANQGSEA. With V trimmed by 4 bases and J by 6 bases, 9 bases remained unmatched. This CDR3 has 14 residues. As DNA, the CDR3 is TGCAGCGTTGGTCCCGGGACAGGGGAGGGCGAGCAGTACTTC. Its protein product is CSVGPGTGEGEQYF.

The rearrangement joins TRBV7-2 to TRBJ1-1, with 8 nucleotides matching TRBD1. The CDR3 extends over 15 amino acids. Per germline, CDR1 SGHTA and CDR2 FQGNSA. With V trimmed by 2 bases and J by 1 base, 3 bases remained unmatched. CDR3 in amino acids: CASSLIQGGNTEAFF. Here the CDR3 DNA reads TGTGCCAGCAGCTTAATACAGGGGGGGAACACTGAAGCTTTCTTT.

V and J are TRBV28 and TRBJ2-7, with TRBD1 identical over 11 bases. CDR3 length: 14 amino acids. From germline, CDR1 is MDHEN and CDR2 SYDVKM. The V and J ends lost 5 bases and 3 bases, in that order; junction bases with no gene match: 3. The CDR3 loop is CASSRTGGFYEQYF. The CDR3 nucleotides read TGTGCCAGCAGTCGGACAGGGGGCTTCTACGAGCAGTACTTC. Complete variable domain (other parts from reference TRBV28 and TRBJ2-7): DVKVTQSSRYLVKRTGEKVFLECVQDMDHENMFWYRQDPGLGLRLIYFSYDVKMKEKGDIPEGYSVSREKKERFSLILESASTNQTSMYLCASSRTGGFYEQYFGPGTRLTVT.

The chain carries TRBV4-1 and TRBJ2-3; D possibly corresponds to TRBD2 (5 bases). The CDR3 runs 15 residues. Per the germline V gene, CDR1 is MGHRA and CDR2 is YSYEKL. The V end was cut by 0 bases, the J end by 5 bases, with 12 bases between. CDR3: CASSQEWERGDTQYF. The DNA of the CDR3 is TGCGCCAGCAGCCAAGAATGGGAGCGCGGAGATACGCAGTATTTT.

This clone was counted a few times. The CDR3 DNA follows: TGCGCCAGCAGCCAAGTACCGACCTGGGACAGCCTCTATGGCTACACCTTC. Residues: CASSQVPTWDSLYGYTF. The chain has TRBV4-1 and TRBJ1-2; 7 nucleotides agree with TRBD1. The CDR3 extends over 17 amino acids. CDR1 and CDR2 from the germline V gene are MGHRA and YSYEKL. The V gene end was trimmed by 1 base and the J gene end by 4 bases; junction bases not matched to a gene: 12.

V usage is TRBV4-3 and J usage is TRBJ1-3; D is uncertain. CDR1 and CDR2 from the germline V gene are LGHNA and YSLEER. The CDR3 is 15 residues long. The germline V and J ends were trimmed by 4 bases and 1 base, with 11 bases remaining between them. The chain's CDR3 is CASSPRDRSGNTIYF. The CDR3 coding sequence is TGCGCCAGCAGCCCCCGTGATCGGTCTGGAAACACCATATATTTT.

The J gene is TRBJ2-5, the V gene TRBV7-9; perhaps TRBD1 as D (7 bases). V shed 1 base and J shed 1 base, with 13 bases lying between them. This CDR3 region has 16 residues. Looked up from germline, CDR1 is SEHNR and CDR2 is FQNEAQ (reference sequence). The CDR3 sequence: CASSLVTGDFQETQYF. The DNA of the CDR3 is TGTGCCAGCAGCTTAGTAACAGGGGACTTCCAAGAGACCCAGTACTTC.

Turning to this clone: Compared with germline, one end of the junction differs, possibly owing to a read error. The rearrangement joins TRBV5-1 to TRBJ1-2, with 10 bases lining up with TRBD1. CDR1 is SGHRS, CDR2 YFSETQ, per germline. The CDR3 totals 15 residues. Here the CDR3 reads CASGLAGDRGGGYTF. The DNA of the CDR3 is TGCGCCAGCGGCTTGGCTGGGGACAGGGGCGGCGGCTACACCTTC.

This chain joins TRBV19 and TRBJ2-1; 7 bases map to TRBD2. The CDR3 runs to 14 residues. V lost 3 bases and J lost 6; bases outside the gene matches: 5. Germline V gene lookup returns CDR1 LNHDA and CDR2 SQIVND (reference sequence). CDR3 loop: CASSILADPNEQFF. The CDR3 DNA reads TGTGCCAGTAGTATCCTAGCGGACCCCAATGAGCAGTTCTTC.

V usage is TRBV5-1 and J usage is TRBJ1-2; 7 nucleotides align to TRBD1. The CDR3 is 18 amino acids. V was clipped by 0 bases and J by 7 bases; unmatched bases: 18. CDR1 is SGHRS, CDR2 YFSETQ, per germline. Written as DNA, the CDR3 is TGCGCCAGCAGCTTGGCTCCGACAGGGAGTTCTGATAAAAGTGGCTACACCTTC. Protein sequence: CASSLAPTGSSDKSGYTF.

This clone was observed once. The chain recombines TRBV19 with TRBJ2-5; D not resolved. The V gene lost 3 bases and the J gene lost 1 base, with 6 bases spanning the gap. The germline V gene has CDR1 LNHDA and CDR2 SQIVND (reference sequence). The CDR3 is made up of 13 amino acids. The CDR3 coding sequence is TGTGCCAGTAGTATTCACCTCCAAGAGACCCAGTACTTC. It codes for CASSIHLQETQYF.

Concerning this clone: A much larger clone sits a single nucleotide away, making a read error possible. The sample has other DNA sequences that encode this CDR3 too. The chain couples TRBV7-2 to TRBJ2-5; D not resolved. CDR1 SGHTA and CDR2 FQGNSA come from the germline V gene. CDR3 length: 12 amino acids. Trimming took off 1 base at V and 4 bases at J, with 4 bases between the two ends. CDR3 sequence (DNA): TGTGCCAGCAGCTTAGGGCGAGAGACCCAGTACTTC. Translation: CASSLGRETQYF.

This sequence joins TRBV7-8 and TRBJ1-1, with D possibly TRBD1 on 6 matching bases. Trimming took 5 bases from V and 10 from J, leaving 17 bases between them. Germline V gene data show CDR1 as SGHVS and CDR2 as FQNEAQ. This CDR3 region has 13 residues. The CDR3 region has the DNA TGTGCCAGCAGCCAAGGGGGGACTATCGGAGCTTTCTTT. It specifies CASSQGGTIGAFF.

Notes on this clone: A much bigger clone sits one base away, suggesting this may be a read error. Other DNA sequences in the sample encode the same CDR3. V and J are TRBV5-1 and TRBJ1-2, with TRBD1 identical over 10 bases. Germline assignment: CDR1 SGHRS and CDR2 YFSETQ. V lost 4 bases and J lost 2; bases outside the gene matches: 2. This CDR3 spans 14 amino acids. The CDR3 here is CASSPGQGNYGYTF. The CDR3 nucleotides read TGCGCCAGCAGCCCGGGACAGGGGAACTATGGCTACACCTTC.

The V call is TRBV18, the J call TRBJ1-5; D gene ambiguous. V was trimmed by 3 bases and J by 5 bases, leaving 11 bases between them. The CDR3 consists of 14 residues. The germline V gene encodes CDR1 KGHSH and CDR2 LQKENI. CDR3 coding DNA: TGTGCCAGCTCACCGTCAGCCTCCGATCAGCCCCAGCATTTT. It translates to CASSPSASDQPQHF.

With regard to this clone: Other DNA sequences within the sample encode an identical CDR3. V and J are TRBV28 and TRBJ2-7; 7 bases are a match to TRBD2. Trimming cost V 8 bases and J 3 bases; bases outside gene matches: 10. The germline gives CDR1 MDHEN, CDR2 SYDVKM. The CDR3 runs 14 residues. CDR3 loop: CASSLAGVIYEQYF. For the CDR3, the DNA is TGTGCCAGCTCGCTCGCGGGAGTGATCTACGAGCAGTACTTC.